One and the same sample provided the 10 T cell receptor beta chains below, sequenced in a study of blood T cell repertoires in COVID-19. TCRdb keeps only in-frame clones here, not all; method: immunoSEQ multiplex PCR. The data show 170,000 or so clones, 86% seen once. Material: peripheral blood. The receptor set was obtained from a man between 45 and 60 years old with active or convalescent COVID-19.

The chain carries TRBV11-3 and TRBJ1-2; D is uncertain. Trimming took 0 bases from V and 6 from J, leaving 8 bases between them. This CDR3 spans 13 amino acids. In germline, CDR1 is SGHNT, CDR2 YENEEA. Here the CDR3 reads CASSLEGRHGYTF. In nucleotides, the CDR3 is TGTGCCAGCAGCTTAGAGGGCAGGCATGGCTACACCTTC.

The chain couples TRBV2 to TRBJ1-2; 7 bases line up with TRBD1. The CDR3 loop spans 14 amino acids. Per germline, CDR1 SNHLY and CDR2 FYNNEI. After removal of 5 bases from V and 1 base from J, the junction contained 4 bases not matched to a gene. The CDR3 spells CASSSDRVNYGYTF. CDR3 DNA: TGTGCCAGCAGTTCCGACAGGGTTAACTATGGCTACACCTTC.

The V and J genes are TRBV6-1 and TRBJ1-5; D uncertain. Deletions cut 1 base from V and 0 bases from J, with 7 bases between. The CDR3 extends over 15 amino acids. In germline, CDR1 is MNHNS, CDR2 SASEGT. CDR3 residues: CASSEVLDSNQPQHF. The CDR3 DNA reads as TGTGCCAGCAGTGAAGTTTTAGATAGCAATCAGCCCCAGCATTTT.

This rearrangement joins TRBV6-2 or TRBV6-3 to TRBJ1-1; D unclear. V lost 6 bases and J 10 bases, leaving 18 bases between the germline ends. Germline CDR1 is MNHEY and CDR2 is SVGEGT. CDR3 length: 13 amino acids. The CDR3 here is CASSPSLQHLAFF. The DNA for the CDR3 is TGTGCCAGCAGCCCCTCGTTACAGCATCTAGCTTTCTTT.

The chain joins TRBV5-5 to TRBJ2-7; D is undetermined. There are 12 residues in the CDR3. Germline assignment: CDR1 SGHKS and CDR2 YYEKEE (reference sequence). V gave up 2 bases and J gave up 2 bases, with 5 bases separating them. The CDR3 loop reads CASSLDTYEQYF. The CDR3 DNA follows: TGTGCCAGCAGCTTAGACACCTACGAGCAGTACTTC.

This clone has only one observation. This sequence joins TRBV7-9 and TRBJ1-1; weak D call: TRBD1 (6 bases). This CDR3 has 13 amino acids. Germline CDR1 is SEHNR and CDR2 is FQNEAQ (reference sequence). V was cut by 1 base and J by 4 bases, with 7 bases left in between. In DNA, the CDR3 is TGTGCCAGCAGCTTAGGAGGGGGCACTGAAGCTTTCTTT. Protein: CASSLGGGTEAFF.

Turning to this clone: At one end the junction does not follow the germline gene, possibly because of a read error. The chain carries TRBV7-7 and TRBJ2-1; TRBD2 aligns across 11 bases. Germline V gives CDR1 SSHAT, CDR2 FNYEAQ (reference sequence). The CDR3 loop spans 15 amino acids. CDR3 bases: TGTGCTAGCAGCCCAATAGCGGGGGGGCATGGTGAGCAGTTCTTC. This sequence encodes CASSPIAGGHGEQFF. Full variable domain (remainder filled in from reference TRBV7-7 and TRBJ2-1): GAGVSQSPRYKVTKRGQDVTLRCDPISSHATLYWYQQALGQGPEFLTYFNYEAQPDKSGLPSDRFSAERPEGSISTLTIQRTEQRDSAMYRCASSPIAGGHGEQFFGPGTRLTVL.

This sequence joins TRBV9 and TRBJ1-3; no definite D call. Germline CDR1 is SGDLS and CDR2 is YYNGEE. Trimming stripped 4 bases from V and 4 bases from J, with 18 bases between. CDR3 length: 16 residues. The CDR3 loop reads CASSSSSTLSGNTIYF. The CDR3 coding sequence is TGTGCCAGCAGCTCTTCTAGTACACTATCGGGAAACACCATATATTTT.

This sequence joins TRBV9 and TRBJ2-2; 7 nucleotides agree with TRBD2. After removal of 4 bases from V and 0 bases from J, the junction contained 6 bases not matched to a gene. CDR3 length: 16 amino acids. Germline CDR1 reads SGDLS; CDR2 reads YYNGEE. The CDR3 sequence is CASSTSSGTNTGELFF. The DNA of the CDR3 is TGTGCCAGCAGCACCTCTAGCGGAACGAACACCGGGGAGCTGTTTTTT.

The gene calls are TRBV25-1 and TRBJ1-1, with 8 bases aligning to TRBD1. V gave up 5 bases and J gave up 4 bases; unmatched junction bases: 6. This CDR3 comprises 14 residues. Per germline, CDR1 MGHDK and CDR2 SYGVNS. CDR3 protein: CASSTADRATEAFF. The CDR3 coding sequence is TGTGCCAGCAGTACAGCGGACAGGGCCACTGAAGCTTTCTTT.